Listed below are T cell receptor beta chains from one sample, sequenced in a study of blood T cell repertoires in COVID-19. Assay used: immunoSEQ multiplex PCR; TCRdb lists only in-frame clones, some missing. The sample contains fewer than 200,000 clones, 76% of which appear only once. Input material: peripheral blood. The source of these receptors is a woman over 75 with acute or convalescent COVID-19. The CDR3 runs from the conserved cysteine through the conserved F or W.

v_gene	j_gene	CDR3aa
TRBV5-1	TRBJ2-7	CASSLGTGLGEQYF
TRBV30	TRBJ2-3	CAWSVRVGSTDTQYF
TRBV19	TRBJ1-4	CASSISRATNEKLFF
TRBV7-9	TRBJ1-4	CASSTRTGEKLFF
TRBV30	TRBJ2-3	CAWNGQGNTDTQYF
TRBV30	TRBJ1-5	CAWSVPGFNNQPQHF
TRBV9	TRBJ1-2	CASSFRDTANYGYTF
TRBV19	TRBJ1-1	CASSRANTEAFF
TRBV19	TRBJ2-7	CASSISPKRDSYEQYF
TRBV5-1	TRBJ2-1	CASSLGTAINEQFF
TRBV19	TRBJ1-1	CASSWTGGPRNTEAFF
TRBV18	TRBJ1-1	CASSPNHKNTEAFF